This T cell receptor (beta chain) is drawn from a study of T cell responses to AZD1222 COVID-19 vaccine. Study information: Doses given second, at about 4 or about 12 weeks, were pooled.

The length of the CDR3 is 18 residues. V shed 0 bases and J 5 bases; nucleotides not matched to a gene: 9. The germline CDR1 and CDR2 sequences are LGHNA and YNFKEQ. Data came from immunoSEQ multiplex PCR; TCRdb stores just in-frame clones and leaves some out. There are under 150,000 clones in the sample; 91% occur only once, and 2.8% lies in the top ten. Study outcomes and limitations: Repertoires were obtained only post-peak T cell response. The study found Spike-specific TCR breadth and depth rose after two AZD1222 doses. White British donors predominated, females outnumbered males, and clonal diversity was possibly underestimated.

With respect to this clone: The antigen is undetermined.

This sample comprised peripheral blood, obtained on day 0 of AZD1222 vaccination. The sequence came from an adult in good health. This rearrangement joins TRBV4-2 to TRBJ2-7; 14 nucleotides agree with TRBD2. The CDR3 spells CASSQDLPGTSGSNEQYF. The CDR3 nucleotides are TGTGCCAGCAGCCAAGATCTGCCCGGGACTAGCGGGAGCAACGAGCAGTACTTC.